The 21 T cell receptor beta chains below were found in one sample sequenced in a study of blood T cells in healthy people across ages. A sample-barcoded 5' primer and a J-beta primer mix were used in a second PCR of roughly 6 to 12 cycles. TCRdb passed the 5' RACE reads through MiXCR, listing each CDR3 protein once. Found here are around 1,800,000 distinct CDR3 sequences, 30% to 40% of them singletons; the top ten hold more than 20%. The sample taken for sequencing was blood. The receptors were gathered from a human donor in good health.

This clonotype was picked up a small number of times. The V and J genes are TRBV20-1 and TRBJ1-1; possible D gene TRBD1, 5 bases. Germline assignment: CDR1 DFQATT and CDR2 SNEGSKA (reference sequence). This CDR3 has 15 residues. Trimming pared 3 bases from V and 0 bases from J, leaving 14 bases between. CDR3 protein: CSASLFRGMNTEAFF. The CDR3 DNA sequence: TGCAGTGCTAGTTTATTTCGGGGGATGAACACTGAAGCTTTCTTT.

The chain carries TRBV5-4 and TRBJ1-2; D not resolved. Trimming pared 7 bases from V and 4 bases from J, leaving 17 bases between. The CDR3 consists of 14 residues. CDR1 is SGHNT, CDR2 YYREEE, per germline (reference sequence). CDR3 bases: TGTGCCAGCCACGAGGGCCCGAGGTCCTATGGCTACACCTTC. Translation: CASHEGPRSYGYTF. The complete variable domain, with remaining parts taken from reference TRBV5-4 and TRBJ1-2, reads ETGVTQSPTHLIKTRGQQVTLRCSSQSGHNTVSWYQQALGQGPQFIFQYYREEENGRGNFPPRFSGLQFPNYSSELNVNALELDDSALYLCASHEGPRSYGYTFGSGTRLTVV.

V and J are TRBV4-1 and TRBJ2-2, with a weak D call TRBD2 (5 bases). V lost 0 bases and J 4 bases, leaving 15 bases between the germline ends. Germline values: CDR1 MGHRA, CDR2 YSYEKL. The CDR3 runs to 17 residues. The CDR3 DNA reads as TGCGCCAGCAGCCAAGATTTGGCGAGGGCGGGCACCGGGGAGCTGTTTTTT. It encodes CASSQDLARAGTGELFF.

The rearrangement joins TRBV29-1 to TRBJ2-1, with 8 bases aligning to TRBD1. The CDR3 is made up of 14 amino acids. Germline lookup yields CDR1 SQVTM and CDR2 ANQGSEA. V lost 6 bases to trimming and J lost 5 bases; unmatched junction nucleotides: 9. CDR3 amino acids: CSVQRQTGDNEQFF. The CDR3 DNA sequence: TGCAGCGTCCAACGCCAGACAGGGGACAATGAGCAGTTCTTC.

The V gene is TRBV28, the J gene TRBJ1-3, with D hard to call. Germline V CDR1 and CDR2: MDHEN, SYDVKM. V shed 3 bases and J shed 0 bases, with 6 bases lying between them. This CDR3 has 14 residues. DNA for the CDR3: TGTGCCAGCAGTTTCCTATTCTCTGGAAACACCATATATTTT. It is translated as CASSFLFSGNTIYF.

The chain carries TRBV3-1 and TRBJ2-5; 7 bases agree with TRBD2. CDR1 is LGHDT and CDR2 is YNNKEL in the germline V gene (reference sequence). The CDR3 is 16 residues long. After removal of 4 bases from V and 2 bases from J, the junction contained 10 bases not matched to a gene. This chain's CDR3 is CASSPHLASGQETQYF. The CDR3 coding sequence is TGTGCCAGCAGCCCCCACTTGGCTAGCGGACAAGAGACCCAGTACTTC.

This clonotype appeared once. The junction and the germline gene differ at one end; a read error may be behind it. V and J are TRBV7-6 and TRBJ2-2; TRBD2 matches 8 bases. Germline loops: CDR1 SGHVS, CDR2 FNYEAQ. CDR3 length: 16 residues. CDR3 amino acids: CASTLGRGANTGELFF. The CDR3 DNA is TGTGCCAGCACCTTAGGGCGGGGGGCGAACACCGGGGAGCTGTTTTTT.

This clonotype was picked up a small number of times. The V and J genes are TRBV20-1 and TRBJ2-1; D assignment may be TRBD1 or TRBD2 (6 bases each). V lost 6 bases and J lost 4, with 22 bases in between. Germline CDR1 reads DFQATT; CDR2 reads SNEGSKA (reference sequence). The CDR3 loop spans 16 amino acids. The CDR3 region is CSAGIDGGPNYNEQFF. The CDR3 coding sequence is TGCAGTGCCGGTATCGACGGGGGCCCAAATTACAATGAGCAGTTCTTC.

The CDR3 sequence is CASSIFSHSNQPQHF. The CDR3 nucleotides are TGTGCCAGTAGTATTTTCAGCCATAGCAATCAGCCCCAGCATTTT. The chain has TRBV19 and TRBJ1-5; D call uncertain. CDR1 LNHDA and CDR2 SQIVND come from the germline V gene (reference sequence). Trimming pared 3 bases from V and 0 bases from J, leaving 9 bases between. There are 15 residues in the CDR3.

The V and J genes are TRBV10-3 and TRBJ1-5; 9 bases agree with TRBD1. V shed 5 bases and J 5 bases; nucleotides not matched to a gene: 10. In germline, CDR1 is ENHRY, CDR2 SYGVKD. The CDR3 spans 16 residues. Here the CDR3 DNA reads TGTGCCATCAGTACATCCGGGACAGGGACTGATCAGCCCCAGCATTTT. It codes for CAISTSGTGTDQPQHF.

The rearrangement links TRBV6-2 or TRBV6-3 to TRBJ2-5; 8 bases line up with TRBD1. Trimming removed 1 base from V and 5 bases from J; junction bases left unmatched: 9. Germline CDR1 and CDR2: MNHEY and SVGEGT. This CDR3 is 16 amino acids long. CDR3 loop: CASSYFGQGGGETQYF. The DNA for the CDR3 is TGTGCCAGCAGTTACTTTGGACAGGGCGGAGGTGAGACCCAGTACTTC.

The chain combines TRBV20-1 with TRBJ2-5, with D unresolved. The germline CDR1 and CDR2 sequences are DFQATT and SNEGSKA (reference sequence). Trimming took off 4 bases at V and 5 bases at J, with 14 bases between the two ends. The CDR3 has 13 residues. In nucleotides, the CDR3 is TGCAGTGCTATTAGCTTGATGGGGGAGACCCAGTACTTC. This encodes CSAISLMGETQYF.

This clonotype was counted between two and nine times. The rearrangement links TRBV6-1 to TRBJ1-1, with 8 bases that match TRBD1. Germline CDR1 is MNHNS and CDR2 is SASEGT. Trimming removed 5 bases from V and 1 base from J; junction bases left unmatched: 6. The CDR3 covers 15 residues. The CDR3 loop is CASSPQGAGNTEAFF. The CDR3 region has the DNA TGTGCCAGCAGTCCCCAGGGGGCGGGGAACACTGAAGCTTTCTTT.

The rearrangement joins TRBV29-1 to TRBJ1-2; D not certain. Trimming took 1 base from V and 8 from J, leaving 14 bases between them. Germline V gene sequence: CDR1 SQVTM, CDR2 ANQGSEA. The CDR3 is made up of 13 amino acids. This CDR3 reads CSVEGRFVGGYTF. DNA of the CDR3: TGCAGCGTTGAAGGGAGATTTGTGGGCGGCTACACCTTC.

Concerning this clonotype: At one boundary the junction diverges from the germline segment, which might be a read error. This rearrangement joins TRBV4-3 to TRBJ1-4; no definite D call. The CDR3 is made up of 15 amino acids. The germline V gene encodes CDR1 LGHNA and CDR2 YSLEER. CDR3 bases: TGCGCCAGCAGCCAAGATCCCAGAGAAAATGAAGAACTGTTTTTT. Translation gives CASSQDPRENEELFF.

The chain couples TRBV24-1 to TRBJ1-1; no clear D. V lost 8 bases to trimming and J lost 1 base, with 7 bases between them. CDR1 is KGHDR and CDR2 is SFDVKD in the germline V gene. The CDR3 spans 12 residues. This chain's CDR3 is CATMSGNTEAFF. The CDR3 DNA reads TGTGCCACCATGAGTGGGAACACTGAAGCTTTCTTT.

The chain combines TRBV7-9 with TRBJ2-1; 7 positions agree with TRBD1. This CDR3 region has 16 residues. CDR1 and CDR2 from the germline V gene are SEHNR and FQNEAQ (reference sequence). Trimming cost V 4 bases and J 5 bases; bases outside gene matches: 11. CDR3: CASSSPDRIFHNEQFF. CDR3 DNA sequence: TGTGCCAGCAGCTCCCCGGACAGGATATTTCACAATGAGCAGTTCTTC.

The rearrangement joins TRBV4-3 to TRBJ1-2, with a tentative D call TRBD1 (6 bases). Germline V lookup: CDR1 LGHNA, CDR2 YSLEER. Trimming took 2 bases from V and 4 from J, leaving 14 bases between them. The CDR3 has 15 amino acids. CDR3 sequence: CASSQIMTGTYGYTF. The CDR3 DNA reads TGCGCCAGCAGCCAAATAATGACAGGAACCTATGGCTACACCTTC.

This rearrangement joins TRBV5-1 to TRBJ2-7, with D uncertain. The CDR3 extends over 17 amino acids. Per the germline V gene, CDR1 is SGHRS and CDR2 is YFSETQ. V was shortened by 2 bases and J by 0 bases, with 18 bases between the two germline ends. The CDR3, as DNA: TGCGCCAGCAGCTTAGATCCCCCAGGAAGTGGCTCCTACGAGCAGTACTTC. Translated, it gives CASSLDPPGSGSYEQYF.

The chain combines TRBV5-6 with TRBJ2-3, with D possibly TRBD2 on 5 matching bases. Trimming removed 9 bases at V and 4 bases at J, with 18 bases between. The CDR3 spans 14 residues. Germline V CDR1 and CDR2: SGHDT, YYEEEE. Written as DNA, the CDR3 is TGTGCCACACAGTCCGGGAACGTTGCAGATACGCAGTATTTT. This codes for CATQSGNVADTQYF.

This clonotype was seen only a few times. The V gene is TRBV12-3 or TRBV12-4, the J gene TRBJ1-5; D unresolved. This CDR3 has 14 residues. Trimming cost V 2 bases and J 1 base, with 6 bases left between them. The CDR3: CASSLIDSNQPQHF. For the CDR3, the DNA is TGTGCCAGCAGTTTAATAGACAGCAATCAGCCCCAGCATTTT.